The entry below describes one T cell receptor beta chain. Its antigen is unknown. The data derive from a study of CD8 T cells in Susac syndrome. Study in general: Patients with Susac syndrome were therapy-naive, on corticosteroids, or on intravenous immunoglobulin alone at the time that blood was drawn.

Patients with Susac syndrome met diagnostic criteria that were recently defined for definite or probable disease. Germline values: CDR1 KGHSH, CDR2 LQKENI. CDR3 length: 16 amino acids. V was pared by 1 base and J by 0 bases, with 1 base of the junction left unmatched. General study points: Within Susac syndrome CD4+ T cell repertoires, clonal expansion was not evident.

An input of about 0.5 to 1 ug of RNA was subjected to reverse transcription using random hexamers. TCR beta CDR3 was amplified by immunoSEQ covering 54 Vbeta and 13 Jbeta. Each CDR3 protein gets one entry after TCRdb re-called the immunoSEQ multiplex PCR reads with MiXCR. The data show 100,000 to 150,000 distinct CDR3 sequences, with roughly 95% seen just once and roughly 0.14% held by the top ten. The sample was CD4+ T cells from PBMCs. The chain is built from TRBV18 and TRBJ1-5, with TRBD1 identical over 9 bases. This TCR was sampled from a human donor with Susac syndrome. The CDR3 DNA is TGTGCCAGCTCACCACGGACAGGGGATAGCAATCAGCCCCAGCATTTT. Amino acids: CASSPRTGDSNQPQHF. The full variable domain, its missing parts supplied by reference TRBV18 and TRBJ1-5, is NAGVMQNPRHLVRRRGQEARLRCSPMKGHSHVYWYRQLPEEGLKFMVYLQKENIIDESGMPKERFSAEFPKEGPSILRIQQVVRGDSAAYFCASSPRTGDSNQPQHFGDGTRLSIL.